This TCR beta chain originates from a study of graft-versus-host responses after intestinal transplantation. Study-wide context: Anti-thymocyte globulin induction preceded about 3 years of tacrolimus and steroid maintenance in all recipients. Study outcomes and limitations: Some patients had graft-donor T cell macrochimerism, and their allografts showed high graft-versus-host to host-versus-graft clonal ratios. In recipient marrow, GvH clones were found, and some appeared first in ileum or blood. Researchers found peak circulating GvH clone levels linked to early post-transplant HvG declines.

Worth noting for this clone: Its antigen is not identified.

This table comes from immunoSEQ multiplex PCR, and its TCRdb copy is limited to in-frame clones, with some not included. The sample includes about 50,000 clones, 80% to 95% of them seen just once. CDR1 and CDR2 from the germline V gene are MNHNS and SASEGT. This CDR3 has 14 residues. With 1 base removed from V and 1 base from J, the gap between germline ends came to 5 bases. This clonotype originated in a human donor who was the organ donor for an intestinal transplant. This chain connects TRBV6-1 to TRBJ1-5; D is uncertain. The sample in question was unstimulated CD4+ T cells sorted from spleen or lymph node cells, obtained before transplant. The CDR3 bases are TGTGCCAGCAGTGAAGGGTTGAGCAATCAGCCCCAGCATTTT. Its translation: CASSEGLSNQPQHF.